This T cell receptor (beta chain) is from a study of radiotherapy plus CTLA-4 blockade in lung cancer. Generated by immunoSEQ multiplex PCR, the TCRdb table keeps only in-frame clones and is missing some. Among about 78,000 clones listed, around 88% were seen once. V was trimmed by 4 bases and J by 4 bases, leaving 14 bases between them. Germline V gives CDR1 MNHEY, CDR2 SVGAGI. The CDR3 runs 15 residues. The chain uses TRBV6-5 and TRBJ2-1; weak D call: TRBD2 (5 bases). The receptor was derived from a human donor with non-small cell lung cancer who had a partial response to radiotherapy plus ipilimumab. The material sequenced was peripheral blood, taken from a patient treated with radiotherapy plus ipilimumab. The DNA of the CDR3 is TGTGCCAGCAGTTTTAAAGGAGGAGCGTACAATGAGCAGTTCTTC. Its translation is CASSFKGGAYNEQFF.